This TCR beta chain was observed in a study of glioma-infiltrating T cells. Study results and caveats: Very few CDR3 sequences were shared between tissue and blood.

Amplification of TCR alpha and beta CDR3 regions from RNA used iRepertoire nested multiplex PCR. For one-step reverse transcription and amplification, 100-400 ng of tissue mRNA or PBMC total RNA was used. TCRdb processed the multiplex PCR reads anew with MiXCR; each CDR3 protein has one entry. The sample contains 100,000 to 150,000 distinct CDR3 sequences, about 23% of which appear only once. This CDR3 spans 13 amino acids. Germline V CDR1 and CDR2: SGHTA, FQGNSA. V was trimmed by 4 bases and J by 3 bases, leaving 10 bases between them. The sample holds many counts of this clonotype. The target antigen is unknown.

This clonotype was sampled from a human donor with low-grade glioma or glioblastoma, undergoing nonglioma brain surgery, or in good health (not recorded which). The sequencing input was glioma tissue, nonneoplastic brain tissue, or PBMCs (not recorded which). The chain combines TRBV7-2 with TRBJ2-7; maybe TRBD1 (5 bases). The CDR3 coding sequence is TGTGCCAGCAGCTACAGACAGTACTACGAGCAGTACTTC. It is translated as CASSYRQYYEQYF.